Each of the 21 T cell receptor beta chains below was sequenced from the same sample in a study of Graves' ophthalmopathy and Graves' hyperthyroidism. Researchers took RNA transcripts and amplified TCR beta CDR3 regions from them. Second-round multiplex PCR came after a first-round RT-PCR that employed HTBI primers. TCRdb reprocessed the multiplex PCR reads via MiXCR and lists one record per CDR3 protein. The repertoire holds about 740,000 distinct CDR3 sequences, approximately 40% seen once, with 40% to 55% in the top ten. Sequencing used peripheral blood. The receptors derive from an adult man with Graves' ophthalmopathy.

Concerning this clonotype: This may arise from a read error, as a much more abundant clone is one base away. The rearrangement joins TRBV9 to TRBJ1-6; D is unclear. The CDR3 is made up of 15 amino acids. Germline CDR1 and CDR2: SGDLS and YYNGEE. The DNA for the CDR3 is TGTGCCGGCAGCACGGATAGCTCCTATAATTCACCCCTCCACTTT. Its translation: CAGSTDSSYNSPLHF.

The gene calls are TRBV7-9 and TRBJ1-5; TRBD1 agrees at 8 bases. This CDR3 has 16 amino acids. Germline CDR1 is SEHNR and CDR2 is FQNEAQ (reference sequence). With 2 bases clipped from V and 0 bases from J, the junction kept 3 bases outside the gene matches. CDR3 loop: CASSLLQGASNQPQHF. Written as DNA, the CDR3 is TGTGCCAGCAGCTTACTCCAGGGGGCTAGCAATCAGCCCCAGCATTTT.

The genes are TRBV6-1 and TRBJ2-7, with TRBD2 matching over 11 bases. The length of the CDR3 is 16 residues. With 6 bases clipped from V and 2 bases from J, the junction kept 9 bases outside the gene matches. Per germline, CDR1 MNHNS and CDR2 SASEGT. The CDR3 bases are TGTGCCAGCAGGCCCGCTGTAGCGGGGGGGCCCTACGAGCAGTACTTC. This sequence encodes CASRPAVAGGPYEQYF.

The rearrangement joins TRBV9 to TRBJ2-5; 9 bases match TRBD2. Unmatched junction bases numbered 7, after V lost 3 bases and J lost 4 bases. Germline CDR1 reads SGDLS; CDR2 reads YYNGEE. This CDR3 is 15 amino acids long. The CDR3 region has the DNA TGTGCCAGCAGCGCTGGACTAGCGTACCGAGAGACCCAGTACTTC. Its protein is CASSAGLAYRETQYF.

V and J are TRBV7-9 and TRBJ1-6; D might be TRBD1 (5 bases). Germline V gene data show CDR1 as SEHNR and CDR2 as FQNEAQ (reference sequence). V was cut by 3 bases and J by 10 bases, with 22 bases left in between. The CDR3 spans 17 residues. The CDR3 DNA sequence: TGTGCCAGCAGCTTGGCCCCTATCGGGGGTCCCGGCTCACCCCTCCACTTT. Translating gives CASSLAPIGGPGSPLHF.

Note on this clonotype: A single base separates this from a much larger clone, so it may be a read error. The CDR3 does not end in the conserved phenylalanine or tryptophan, so this is likely a read error. This sequence joins TRBV20-1 and TRBJ2-7; D is uncertain. The CDR3 extends over 12 amino acids. Germline CDR1 DFQATT, CDR2 SNEGSKA (reference sequence). V lost 6 bases and J lost 4, with 13 bases in between. The DNA of the CDR3 is TGCAGTGCAAGGACGGATGGATACGAGCAGTACCTC. It specifies CSARTDGYEQYL.

This clonotype was detected many times. The junction and the germline gene differ at one end; a read error may be behind it. Here the CDR3 reads CASSYTQGNQPQHF. The CDR3 DNA follows: TGTGCCAGCAGTTACACCCAGGGGAATCAGCCCCAGCATTTT. V gene TRBV24-1 combines with J gene TRBJ1-5; possibly TRBD1 for D (6 bases). CDR1 is KGHDR and CDR2 is SFDVKD in the germline V gene. This CDR3 is built from 14 residues.

This clonotype was seen many times. The chain recombines TRBV12-3 or TRBV12-4 with TRBJ1-6; D unresolved. V lost 3 bases and J lost 6, with 6 bases in between. The CDR3 sequence is 13 residues long. The CDR3 DNA reads as TGTGCCAGCAGTTTGCAGAGTAATTCACCCCTCCACTTT. Translating gives CASSLQSNSPLHF.

The V call is TRBV15, the J call TRBJ2-7; D call uncertain. Trimming pared 5 bases from V and 2 bases from J, leaving 10 bases between. This CDR3 has 13 amino acids. Per the germline V gene, CDR1 is LNHNV and CDR2 is YYDKDF (reference sequence). The CDR3 DNA sequence: TGTGCCACCAGCTCAAGATCCCCCTACGAGCAGTACTTC. Protein sequence: CATSSRSPYEQYF.

This clonotype was recorded a few times. The chain uses TRBV19 and TRBJ1-1, with D perhaps TRBD1 (5 bases). This CDR3 is 13 amino acids long. Trimming took off 3 bases at V and 5 bases at J, with 10 bases between the two ends. Germline-derived CDR1 and CDR2 are LNHDA and SQIVND (reference sequence). The CDR3 nucleotides are TGTGCCAGTAGTATTTGGGCAGGGACTGAAGCTTTCTTT. Its protein product is CASSIWAGTEAFF.

This clonotype occurred many times. The chain links TRBV15 to TRBJ1-2; possible D gene TRBD1, 6 bases. Deletions cut 0 bases from V and 8 bases from J, with 22 bases between. Per germline, CDR1 LNHNV and CDR2 YYDKDF (reference sequence). This CDR3 has 17 residues. CDR3 sequence reads: CATSRDLSRQGRGGYTF. The CDR3 DNA reads as TGTGCCACCAGCAGAGATCTTAGTCGGCAGGGGAGGGGAGGCTACACCTTC.

This clonotype was seen ten or more times. This chain uses TRBV12-3 or TRBV12-4 with TRBJ1-1; D unclear. CDR3 length: 12 amino acids. V dropped 8 bases and J dropped 6 bases, with 13 bases sitting between them. This CDR3 reads CASSRGTPEAFF. CDR3 sequence (DNA): TGTGCCAGCTCACGTGGCACCCCTGAAGCTTTCTTT.

This clonotype was counted between two and nine times. CDR3: CSARAPGLAGGLETQYF. The CDR3 bases are TGCAGTGCTAGGGCACCGGGACTAGCGGGGGGGCTGGAGACCCAGTACTTC. The rearrangement uses TRBV20-1 and TRBJ2-5; 16 nucleotides align to TRBD2. Losses at the gene ends were 3 bases for V and 5 bases for J; bases not matched to a gene: 9. This CDR3 comprises 17 residues. Looked up from germline, CDR1 is DFQATT and CDR2 is SNEGSKA (reference sequence).

This rearrangement joins TRBV20-1 to TRBJ2-7, with 15 bases that match TRBD2. The CDR3 sequence is 17 residues long. CDR1 is DFQATT, CDR2 SNEGSKA, per germline (reference sequence). Unmatched junction bases numbered 7, after V lost 0 bases and J lost 4 bases. CDR3 sequence reads: CSARDPKGLAGGYEQYF. Written as DNA, the CDR3 is TGCAGTGCTAGAGACCCTAAGGGACTAGCGGGAGGTTACGAGCAGTACTTC.

V gene TRBV20-1 combines with J gene TRBJ1-5; TRBD1 is a possible D gene (5 bases). Germline lookup yields CDR1 DFQATT and CDR2 SNEGSKA (reference sequence). V gave up 5 bases and J gave up 1 base, with 18 bases separating them. The CDR3 is 16 residues long. CDR3 DNA: TGCAGTGCTCCCCCTTTGGGGGGTATGAGCAATCAGCCCCAGCATTTT. Translating it yields CSAPPLGGMSNQPQHF.

V usage is TRBV29-1 and J usage is TRBJ2-7; TRBD2 might be the D (6 bases). Germline lookup yields CDR1 SQVTM and CDR2 ANQGSEA. This CDR3 is built from 14 residues. V was trimmed by 6 bases and J by 6 bases, leaving 21 bases between them. CDR3 sequence: CSVEGSGSIREQYF. As DNA, the CDR3 is TGCAGCGTAGAGGGTTCCGGGAGTATTCGCGAGCAGTACTTC.

This chain uses TRBV12-3 or TRBV12-4 with TRBJ1-1; tentative D call: TRBD1 (5 bases). The CDR3 has 13 amino acids. V lost 6 bases and J 3 bases, leaving 11 bases between the germline ends. The CDR3 region is CASRSGSHTEAFF. The CDR3, as DNA: TGTGCCAGCAGGTCAGGGTCGCACACTGAAGCTTTCTTT.

This clonotype was seen a few times. The chain has TRBV19 and TRBJ2-5; D is unclear. The CDR3 consists of 13 residues. Germline assignment: CDR1 LNHDA and CDR2 SQIVND (reference sequence). V was cut by 3 bases and J by 2 bases, with 7 bases left in between. The DNA of the CDR3 is TGTGCCAGTAGTATTAACAGACAAGAGACCCAGTACTTC. As protein: CASSINRQETQYF.

This clonotype occurred a few times. The chain employs TRBV5-8 and TRBJ1-1, with 10 bases fitting TRBD1. J was trimmed by 4 bases and V by 5 bases; bases with no gene match: 5. CDR3 length equals 14 residues. Per the germline V gene, CDR1 is SGHTS and CDR2 is YDEGEE. The CDR3 DNA follows: TGTGCCAGCAGGAGGGACAGGGGCCGCACTGAAGCTTTCTTT. Its protein is CASRRDRGRTEAFF. Full variable domain (rest looked up from reference TRBV5-8 and TRBJ1-1): EAGVTQSPTHLIKTRGQQATLRCSPISGHTSVYWYQQALGLGLQFLLWYDEGEERNRGNFPPRFSGRQFPNYSSELNVNALELEDSALYLCASRRDRGRTEAFFGQGTRLTVV.

The sample holds many counts of this clonotype. The V gene is TRBV2, the J gene TRBJ1-1, with unresolved D. The CDR3 loop spans 8 amino acids. V lost 7 bases and J 11 bases, leaving 5 bases between the germline ends. The germline gives CDR1 SNHLY, CDR2 FYNNEI. CDR3 in DNA: TGTGCCAGCAAGGAGGCTTTCTTT. The encoded protein is CASKEAFF. The complete variable domain, with remaining parts taken from reference TRBV2 and TRBJ1-1, reads EPEVTQTPSHQVTQMGQEVILRCVPISNHLYFYWYRQILGQKVEFLVSFYNNEISEKSEIFDDQFSVERPDGSNFTLKIRSTKLEDSAMYFCASKEAFFGQGTRLTVV.

The V and J genes are TRBV7-2 and TRBJ1-5; D is ambiguous. The CDR3 contains 15 residues. The germline V gene has CDR1 SGHTA and CDR2 FQGNSA. The V gene lost 4 bases and the J gene lost 3 bases, with 13 bases spanning the gap. The CDR3 loop is CASSSRTDDNQPQHF. CDR3 nucleotides: TGTGCCAGCAGCTCCCGGACTGACGACAATCAGCCCCAGCATTTT. Full variable domain (remainder filled in from reference TRBV7-2 and TRBJ1-5): GAGVSQSPSNKVTEKGKDVELRCDPISGHTALYWYRQSLGQGLEFLIYFQGNSAPDKSGLPSDRFSAERTGGSVSTLTIQRTQQEDSAVYLCASSSRTDDNQPQHFGDGTRLSIL.